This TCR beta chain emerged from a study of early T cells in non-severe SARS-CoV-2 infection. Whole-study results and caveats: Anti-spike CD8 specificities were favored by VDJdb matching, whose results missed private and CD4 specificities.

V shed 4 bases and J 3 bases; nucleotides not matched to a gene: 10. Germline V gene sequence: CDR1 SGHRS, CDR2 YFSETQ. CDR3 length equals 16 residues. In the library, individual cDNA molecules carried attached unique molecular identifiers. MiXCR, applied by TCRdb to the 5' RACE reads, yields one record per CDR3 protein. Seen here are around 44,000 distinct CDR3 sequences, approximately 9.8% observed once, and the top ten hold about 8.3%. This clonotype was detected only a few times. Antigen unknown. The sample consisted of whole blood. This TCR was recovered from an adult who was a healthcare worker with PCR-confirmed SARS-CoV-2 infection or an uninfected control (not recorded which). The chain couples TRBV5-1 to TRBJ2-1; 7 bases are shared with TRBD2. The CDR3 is CASSLALAGVYNEQFF. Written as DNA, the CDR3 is TGCGCCAGCAGCCTCGCCCTGGCGGGAGTCTACAATGAGCAGTTCTTC. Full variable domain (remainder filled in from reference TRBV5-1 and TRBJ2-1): KAGVTQTPRYLIKTRGQQVTLSCSPISGHRSVSWYQQTPGQGLQFLFEYFSETQRNKGNFPGRFSGRQFSNSRSEMNVSTLELGDSALYLCASSLALAGVYNEQFFGPGTRLTVL.